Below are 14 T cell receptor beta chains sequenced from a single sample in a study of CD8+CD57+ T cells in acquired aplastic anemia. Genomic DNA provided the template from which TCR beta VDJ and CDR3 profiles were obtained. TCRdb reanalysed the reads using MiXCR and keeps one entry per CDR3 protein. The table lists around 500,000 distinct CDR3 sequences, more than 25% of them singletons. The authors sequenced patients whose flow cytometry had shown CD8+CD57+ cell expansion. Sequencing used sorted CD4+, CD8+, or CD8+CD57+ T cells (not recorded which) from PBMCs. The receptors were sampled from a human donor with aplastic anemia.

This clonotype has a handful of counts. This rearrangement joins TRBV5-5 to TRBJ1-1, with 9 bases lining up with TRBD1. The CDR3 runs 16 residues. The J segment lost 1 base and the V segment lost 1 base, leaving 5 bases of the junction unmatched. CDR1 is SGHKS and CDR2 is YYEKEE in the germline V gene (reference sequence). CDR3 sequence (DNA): TGTGCCAGCAGCTTGACAGGGGGCACGGGGAACACTGAAGCTTTCTTT. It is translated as CASSLTGGTGNTEAFF.

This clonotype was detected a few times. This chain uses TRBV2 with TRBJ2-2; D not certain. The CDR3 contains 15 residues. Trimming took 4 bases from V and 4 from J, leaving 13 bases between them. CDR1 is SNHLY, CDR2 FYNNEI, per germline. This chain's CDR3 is CASSVVDPGTGELFF. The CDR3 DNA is TGTGCCAGCAGTGTGGTAGATCCGGGCACCGGGGAGCTGTTTTTT.

The chain's CDR3 is CASSYHRGLRGYTF. The CDR3 DNA reads as TGTGCCAGCAGTTACCACAGGGGGCTTCGCGGCTACACCTTC. This chain joins TRBV6-5 and TRBJ1-2, with 9 bases that match TRBD1. Germline V CDR1 and CDR2: MNHEY, SVGAGI. V was pared by 2 bases and J by 8 bases, with 6 bases of the junction left unmatched. The CDR3 sequence is 14 residues long.

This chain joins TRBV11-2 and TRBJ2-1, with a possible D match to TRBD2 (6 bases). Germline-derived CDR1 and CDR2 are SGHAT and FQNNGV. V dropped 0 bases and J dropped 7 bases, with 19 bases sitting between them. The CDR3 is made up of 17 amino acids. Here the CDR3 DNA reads TGTGCCAGCAGCTTAGAACAGACTAGGCTTGGTAGTAATGAGCAGTTCTTC. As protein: CASSLEQTRLGSNEQFF.

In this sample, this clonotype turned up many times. The CDR3 region is CATSDFAGTGANVLTF. CDR3 nucleotide sequence: TGTGCCACCAGTGATTTTGCGGGGACCGGGGCCAACGTCCTGACTTTC. The V gene is TRBV24-1, the J gene TRBJ2-6; perhaps TRBD2 as D (6 bases). This CDR3 contains 16 residues. Germline V gene data show CDR1 as KGHDR and CDR2 as SFDVKD. Trimming took 1 base from V and 4 from J, leaving 10 bases between them.

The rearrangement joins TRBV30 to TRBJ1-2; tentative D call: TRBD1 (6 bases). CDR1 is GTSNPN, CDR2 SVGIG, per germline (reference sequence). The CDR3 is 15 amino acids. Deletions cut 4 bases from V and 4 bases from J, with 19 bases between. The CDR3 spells CAWNTGIQGVYGYTF. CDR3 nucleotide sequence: TGTGCCTGGAATACCGGGATACAGGGCGTCTATGGCTACACCTTC.

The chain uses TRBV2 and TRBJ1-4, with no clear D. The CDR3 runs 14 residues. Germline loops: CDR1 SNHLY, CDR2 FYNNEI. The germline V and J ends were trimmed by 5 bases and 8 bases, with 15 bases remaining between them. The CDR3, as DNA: TGTGCCAGCAGTAGGGAGGGTTTACGAGAAAAACTGTTTTTT. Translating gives CASSREGLREKLFF.

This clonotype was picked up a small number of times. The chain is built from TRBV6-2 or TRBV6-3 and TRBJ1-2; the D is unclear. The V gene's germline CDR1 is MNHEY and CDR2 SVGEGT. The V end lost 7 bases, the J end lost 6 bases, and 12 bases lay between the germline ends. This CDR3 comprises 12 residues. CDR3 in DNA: TGTGCCAGCACCAAGGGAAAGGATGGCTACACCTTC. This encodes CASTKGKDGYTF.

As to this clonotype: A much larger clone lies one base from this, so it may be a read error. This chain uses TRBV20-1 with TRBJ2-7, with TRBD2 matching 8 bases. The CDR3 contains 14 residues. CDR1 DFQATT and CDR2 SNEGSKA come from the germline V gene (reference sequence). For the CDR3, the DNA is TGCAGTGCTGACAAGAGCGGGGGTACCTACGAGCAGTGCTTC. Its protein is CSADKSGGTYEQCF.

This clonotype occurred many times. The CDR3 loop is CASSQGADGYTF. For the CDR3, the DNA is TGTGCCAGCAGTCAGGGCGCCGATGGCTACACCTTC. The rearrangement uses TRBV6-1 and TRBJ1-2, with D possibly being TRBD1 (5 bases). This CDR3 contains 12 residues. Germline-derived CDR1 and CDR2 are MNHNS and SASEGT. V lost 5 bases to trimming and J lost 6 bases, with 10 bases between them.

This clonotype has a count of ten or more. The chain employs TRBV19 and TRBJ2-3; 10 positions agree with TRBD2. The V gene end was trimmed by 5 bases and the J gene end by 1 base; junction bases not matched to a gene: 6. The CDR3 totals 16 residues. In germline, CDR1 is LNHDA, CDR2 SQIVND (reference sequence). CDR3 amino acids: CASSLAGAQRTDTQYF. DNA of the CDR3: TGTGCCAGTAGTCTAGCGGGGGCACAACGCACAGATACGCAGTATTTT.

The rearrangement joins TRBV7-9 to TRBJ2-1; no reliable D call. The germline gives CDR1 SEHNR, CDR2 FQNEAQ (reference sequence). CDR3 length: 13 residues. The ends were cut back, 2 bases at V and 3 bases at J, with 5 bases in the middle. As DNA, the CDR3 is TGTGCCAGCAGCTTATCGGGCTACAATGAGCAGTTCTTC. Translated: CASSLSGYNEQFF.

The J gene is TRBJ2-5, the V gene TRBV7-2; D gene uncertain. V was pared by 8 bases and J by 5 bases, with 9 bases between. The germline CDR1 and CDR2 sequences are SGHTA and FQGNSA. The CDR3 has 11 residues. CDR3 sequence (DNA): TGTGCCAGCGTTACGGTCGAGACCCAGTACTTC. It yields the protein CASVTVETQYF.

This CDR3 reads CDQAGPYPYEQYF. The CDR3, as DNA: TGTGACCAGGCGGGACCCTACCCCTACGAGCAGTACTTC. The J gene is TRBJ2-7, the V gene TRBV7-8, with D perhaps matching TRBD2 (6 bases). Germline V CDR1 and CDR2: SGHVS, FQNEAQ. This CDR3 region has 13 residues. Looking up the rest from reference TRBV7-8 and TRBJ2-7 gives the full variable domain: GAGVSQSPRYKVAKRGQDVALRCDPISGHVSLFWYQQALGQGPEFLTYFQNEAQLDKSGLPSDRFFAERPEGSVSTLKIQRTQQEDSAVYLCDQAGPYPYEQYFGPGTRLTVT.